A selection of T cell receptor beta chains follows, all from one sample in a study of blood T cells in healthy people across ages. TCRdb redid the calling of the 5' RACE reads with MiXCR, one entry per CDR3 protein. Counted here are fewer than 700,000 distinct CDR3 sequences, 35% to 50% occurring once; the ten biggest clones make up around 30%. Source material: blood. The receptors were gathered from a man older than 75 in good health. CDR3s include the opening cysteine and the closing phenylalanine or tryptophan. A D gene is named only where the DNA matches it firmly. Clone sizes are given selectively: once, few, many, or a class where the clone is expanded.

size	D	J	V	CDR3	DNA
NA	TRBD2	TRBJ2-5	TRBV12-3/TRBV12-4	CASSTSGGARETQYF	TGTGCCAGCAGTACTAGCGGGGGGGCCCGAGAGACCCAGTACTTC
many	TRBD1	TRBJ2-3	TRBV5-1	CASRGQVPSTDTQYF	TGCGCCAGCAGGGGACAGGTACCTAGCACAGATACGCAGTATTTT
few	TRBD1	TRBJ1-1	TRBV5-1	CASSLTGTGGLTEAFF	TGCGCCAGCAGCTTGACCGGGACAGGGGGATTGACTGAAGCTTTCTTT
few	TRBD1	TRBJ1-2	TRBV29-1	CSAASGGSYGYTF	TGCAGCGCCGCCTCAGGGGGCAGCTATGGCTACACCTTC
many	TRBD1	TRBJ1-5	TRBV27	CASNSGTGDIINQPQHF	TGTGCCAGCAATTCCGGGACAGGGGATATTATCAATCAGCCCCAGCATTTT
NA	TRBD1	TRBJ2-1	TRBV5-1	CASSLPGTGSSNEQFF	TGCGCCAGCAGCTTACCCGGGACAGGGTCGTCAAATGAGCAGTTCTTC
few	TRBD2	TRBJ2-5	TRBV4-3	CASSQGRGGMETQYF	TGCGCCAGCAGCCAGGGGCGGGGGGGCATGGAGACCCAGTACTTC
NA	NA	TRBJ2-1	TRBV4-2	CASSRTDEQFF	TGTGCCAGCAGCCGGACCGATGAGCAGTTCTTC
NA	NA	TRBJ2-3	TRBV28	CASSPRQLTQYF	TGTGCCAGCAGTCCCCGACAGCTTACGCAGTATTTT
few	NA	TRBJ2-6	TRBV7-9	CASSLNGGSGANVLTF	TGTGCCAGCAGCCTAAACGGCGGCTCTGGGGCCAACGTCCTGACTTTC
NA	TRBD2	TRBJ2-1	TRBV20-1	CSATHGLAGGEQFF	TGCAGTGCCACCCACGGACTAGCGGGAGGTGAGCAGTTCTTC
few	NA	TRBJ1-5	TRBV6-5	CASSYSAGSNQPQHF	TGTGCCAGCAGTTACTCGGCAGGCAGCAATCAGCCCCAGCATTTT
few	NA	TRBJ2-2	TRBV5-5	CASSFGWRGTSNTGELFF	TGTGCCAGCAGCTTCGGTTGGCGGGGCACTTCGAACACCGGGGAGCTGTTTTTT
NA	TRBD2	TRBJ2-7	TRBV11-1	CATEASGAGSYEQYF	TGTGCAACCGAAGCTAGCGGGGCAGGCTCCTACGAGCAGTACTTC
NA	TRBD1	TRBJ1-5	TRBV2	CASSDVQGAGNQPQHF	TGTGCCAGCAGTGATGTTCAGGGGGCCGGCAATCAGCCCCAGCATTTT
NA	NA	TRBJ2-5	TRBV29-1	CSVGQTGRGETQYF	TGCAGCGTCGGCCAAACAGGGCGGGGGGAGACCCAGTACTTC